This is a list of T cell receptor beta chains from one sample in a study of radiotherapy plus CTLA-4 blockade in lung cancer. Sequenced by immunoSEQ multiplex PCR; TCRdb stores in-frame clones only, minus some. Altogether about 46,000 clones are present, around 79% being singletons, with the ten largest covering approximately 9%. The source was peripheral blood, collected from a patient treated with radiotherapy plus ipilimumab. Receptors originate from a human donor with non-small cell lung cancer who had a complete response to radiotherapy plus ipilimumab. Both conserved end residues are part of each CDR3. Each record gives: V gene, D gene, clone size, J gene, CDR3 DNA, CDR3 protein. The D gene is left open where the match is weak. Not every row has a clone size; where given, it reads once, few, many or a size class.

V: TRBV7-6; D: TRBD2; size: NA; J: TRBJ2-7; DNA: TGTGCCAGCAGCGTAGCGGGGCCCTTTGAGCAGTACTTC; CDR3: CASSVAGPFEQYF
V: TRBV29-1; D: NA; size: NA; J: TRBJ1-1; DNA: TGCAGCGTGGATGGGGGGGGGATGGAAGCTTTCTTT; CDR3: CSVDGGGMEAFF
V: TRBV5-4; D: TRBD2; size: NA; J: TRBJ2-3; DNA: TGTGCCAGCAGCAGAGGACTAGCGGGAATCTCAGATACGCAGTATTTT; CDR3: CASSRGLAGISDTQYF
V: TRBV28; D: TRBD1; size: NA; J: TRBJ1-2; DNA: TGTGCCAGCAGTCAACTCCGGGACAGAAACTATGGCTACACCTTC; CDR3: CASSQLRDRNYGYTF
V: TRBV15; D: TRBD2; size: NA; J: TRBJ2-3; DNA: TGTGCCACCAGCTTGATCGGGACTAGCGGTGCCACAGATACGCAGTATTTT; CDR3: CATSLIGTSGATDTQYF
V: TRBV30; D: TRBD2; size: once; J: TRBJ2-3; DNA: TGTGCCTGGAGTGTATGGGGTAGCGGGACTCTCACAGATACGCAGTATTTT; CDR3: CAWSVWGSGTLTDTQYF
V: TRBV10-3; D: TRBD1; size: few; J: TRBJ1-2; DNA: TGTGCCATCAGTGAATCAGGGGGCGATGGCTACACCTTC; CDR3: CAISESGGDGYTF
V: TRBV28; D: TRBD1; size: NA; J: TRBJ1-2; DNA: TGTGCCAGCAGTTTCGTCAGGGGGCATGGCTACACCTTC; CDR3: CASSFVRGHGYTF
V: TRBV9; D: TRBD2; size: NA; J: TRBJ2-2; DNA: TGTGCCAGCGCGGGAGGGCCAAGCACCGGGGAGCTGTTTTTT; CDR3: CASAGGPSTGELFF
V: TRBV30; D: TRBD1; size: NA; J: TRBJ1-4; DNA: TGTGCCTGGAGACAGGGGGCTAATGAAAAACTGTTTTTT; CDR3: CAWRQGANEKLFF
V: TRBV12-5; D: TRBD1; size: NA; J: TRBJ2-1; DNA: TGTGCTAGTGGTTTGGTGACAGGGGGCCCCAATGAGCAGTTCTTC; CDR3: CASGLVTGGPNEQFF
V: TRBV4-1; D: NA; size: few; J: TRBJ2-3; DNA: TGCGCCAGCAGCCCTAGGGGCCAGTCCTGGGATACGCAGTATTTT; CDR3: CASSPRGQSWDTQYF